The source of this TCR beta chain is a study of T cells in Graves' hyperthyroidism and ophthalmopathy. About this clonotype itself: The conserved phenylalanine or tryptophan normally closing the CDR3 is absent here, so this likely arose from a read error.

This CDR3 is 14 amino acids long. The V gene lost 0 bases and the J gene lost 3 bases, with 6 bases spanning the gap. Germline V gene lookup returns CDR1 SGHRS and CDR2 YFSETQ. Researchers took RNA transcripts and amplified the TCR beta CDR3 regions from them. The study used the HTBI primer set for a first-round RT-PCR of the TCR CDR3. TCRdb independently ran MiXCR on the multiplex PCR reads; one entry per CDR3 protein. The sample has a few hundred thousand distinct CDR3 sequences; under 60% are singletons. The chain employs TRBV5-1 and TRBJ1-4, with unresolved D. This receptor was identified in a woman between 18 and 29 years old with Graves' hyperthyroidism. Sequenced material: peripheral blood or thyroid tissue (not recorded which). The CDR3 nucleotides read TGCGCCAGCAGCTTGGGGTCTGCTAATGAAAAACTGTTTATT. This sequence encodes CASSLGSANEKLFI.